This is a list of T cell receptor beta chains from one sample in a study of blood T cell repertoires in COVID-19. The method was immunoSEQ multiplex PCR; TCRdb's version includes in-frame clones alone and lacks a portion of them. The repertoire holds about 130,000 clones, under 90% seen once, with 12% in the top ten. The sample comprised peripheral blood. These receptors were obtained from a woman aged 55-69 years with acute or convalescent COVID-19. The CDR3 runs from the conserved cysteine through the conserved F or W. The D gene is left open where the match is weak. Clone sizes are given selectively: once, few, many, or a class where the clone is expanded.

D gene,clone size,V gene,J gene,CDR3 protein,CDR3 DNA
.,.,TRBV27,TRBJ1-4,CASSRDNPTNEKLFF,TGTGCCAGCAGTCGGGACAACCCAACTAATGAAAAACTGTTTTTT
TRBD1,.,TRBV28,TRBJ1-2,CASSLIGTGLSGYTF,TGTGCCAGCAGTTTAATTGGGACAGGGTTAAGCGGCTACACCTTC
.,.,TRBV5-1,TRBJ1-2,CASSPEQELGYTF,TGCGCCAGCAGCCCCGAACAGGAGCTTGGCTACACCTTC
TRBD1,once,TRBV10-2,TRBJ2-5,CASSLETGLPFQETQYF,TGCGCCAGCAGTTTAGAGACAGGGCTCCCTTTCCAAGAGACCCAGTACTTC
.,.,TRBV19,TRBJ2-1,CASGGPSDNEQFF,TGTGCCAGTGGGGGCCCTTCCGACAATGAGCAGTTCTTC
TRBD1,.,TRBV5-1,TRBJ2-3,CASSLEGATQYF,TGCGCCAGCAGCTTGGAGGGGGCTACGCAGTATTTT
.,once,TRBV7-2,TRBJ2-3,CASNRGYTDTQYF,TGTGCCAGCAACCGGGGGTACACAGATACGCAGTATTTT
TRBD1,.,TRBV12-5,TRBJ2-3,CASGPGQGADTQYF,TGTGCTAGTGGCCCGGGACAGGGGGCAGATACGCAGTATTTT
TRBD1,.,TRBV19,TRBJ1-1,CASSTQGQIIAEAFF,TGTGCCAGTAGTACGCAGGGACAGATTATAGCTGAAGCTTTCTTT
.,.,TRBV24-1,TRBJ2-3,CATSDFGKIPDTQYF,TGTGCCACCAGTGATTTTGGCAAGATACCAGATACGCAGTATTTT
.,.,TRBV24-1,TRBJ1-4,CATSGGFGEKLFF,TGTGCCACCAGTGGAGGGTTCGGCGAAAAACTGTTTTTT
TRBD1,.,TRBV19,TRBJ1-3,CASALVTGGNTIYF,TGTGCCAGCGCGCTAGTGACAGGGGGAAACACCATATATTTT
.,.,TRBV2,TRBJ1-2,CASSEIQLTGGYTF,TGTGCCAGCAGTGAAATACAGCTAACGGGAGGCTACACCTTC
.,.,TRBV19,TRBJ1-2,CASSRRQPANYGYTF,TGTGCCAGTAGTCGACGACAGCCAGCTAACTATGGCTACACCTTC
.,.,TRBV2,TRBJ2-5,CASSEFHRETQYF,TGTGCCAGCAGTGAATTCCATAGAGAGACCCAGTACTTC
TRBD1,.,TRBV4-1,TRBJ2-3,CASSQGQGGTDTQYF,TGCGCCAGCAGCCAGGGACAGGGGGGCACAGATACGCAGTATTTT
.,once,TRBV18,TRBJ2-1,CASSRLRGHSYNEQFF,TGTGCCAGCTCACGACTGCGGGGGCACTCCTACAATGAGCAGTTCTTC
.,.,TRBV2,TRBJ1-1,CASSKDIGRAEAFF,TGTGCCAGCAGTAAAGACATTGGGAGGGCTGAAGCTTTCTTT
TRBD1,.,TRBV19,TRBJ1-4,CASSTQGGIEKLFF,TGTGCCAGTAGTACACAGGGGGGAATTGAAAAACTGTTTTTT
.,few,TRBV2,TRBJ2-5,CASSEFGGKETQYF,TGTGCCAGCAGTGAGTTCGGGGGAAAAGAGACCCAGTACTTC
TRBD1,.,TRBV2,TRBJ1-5,CASIRDRDQPQHF,TGTGCCAGCATCCGGGACAGGGATCAGCCCCAGCATTTT
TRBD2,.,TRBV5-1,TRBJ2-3,CASSPGGSGDTQYF,TGCGCCAGCAGCCCCGGGGGGAGTGGAGATACGCAGTATTTT
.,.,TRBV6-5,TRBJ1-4,CASSYSGEGEKLFF,TGTGCCAGCAGTTACTCCGGGGAAGGTGAAAAACTGTTTTTT
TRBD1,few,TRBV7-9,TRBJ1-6,CASSPTGGNTRNNNSPLHF,TGTGCCAGCAGCCCCACAGGGGGCAATACACGGAATAATAATTCACCCCTCCACTTT
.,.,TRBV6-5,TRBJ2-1,CASIHLGLGEQFF,TGTGCCAGCATTCACTTGGGGCTGGGTGAGCAGTTCTTC
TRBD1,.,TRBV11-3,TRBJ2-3,CASSLGQGHTDTQYF,TGTGCCAGCAGCTTAGGACAGGGCCACACAGATACGCAGTATTTT
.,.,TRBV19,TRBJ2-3,CASSTTSYTQYF,TGTGCCAGTAGTACAACTTCTTATACGCAGTATTTT
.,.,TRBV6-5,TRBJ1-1,CASSYGSWGGAFF,TGTGCCAGCAGTTACGGGTCCTGGGGCGGAGCTTTCTTT
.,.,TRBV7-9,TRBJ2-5,CASSLGHAQETQYF,TGTGCCAGCAGCCTCGGACACGCTCAAGAGACCCAGTACTTC
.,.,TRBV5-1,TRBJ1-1,CASSLGRGRAEAFF,TGCGCCAGCAGCTTGGGGCGGGGGAGAGCTGAAGCTTTCTTT
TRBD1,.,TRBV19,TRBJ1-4,CASSLGTEMNEKLFF,TGTGCCAGTAGTCTCGGGACAGAGATGAATGAAAAACTGTTTTTT
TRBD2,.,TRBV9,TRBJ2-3,CASSVASTSGSDTQYF,TGTGCCAGCAGCGTAGCTTCGACTAGCGGGTCAGATACGCAGTATTTT
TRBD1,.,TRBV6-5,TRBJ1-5,CASSYDRGSGQPQHF,TGTGCCAGCAGCTACGACAGGGGGTCTGGCCAGCCCCAGCATTTT
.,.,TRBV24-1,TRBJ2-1,CATSRQVNRLNEQFF,TGTGCCACCAGCCGACAGGTAAACAGACTCAATGAGCAGTTCTTC
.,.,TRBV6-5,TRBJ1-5,CASSYFGRNQPQHF,TGTGCCAGCAGTTACTTTGGCCGCAATCAGCCCCAGCATTTT
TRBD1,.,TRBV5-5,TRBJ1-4,CASSMDRGSPNEKLFF,TGTGCCAGCAGCATGGACAGGGGGAGTCCTAATGAAAAACTGTTTTTT
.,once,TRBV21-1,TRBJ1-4,CASSMTEYEKLFF,TGTGCCAGCAGCATGACTGAATATGAAAAACTGTTTTTT
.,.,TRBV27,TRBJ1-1,CASSLGGGGPRTEAFF,TGTGCCAGCAGCCTCGGGGGGGGCGGGCCAAGGACTGAAGCTTTCTTT
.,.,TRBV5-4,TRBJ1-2,CASSLPADYGYTF,TGTGCCAGCAGCCTCCCCGCGGACTATGGCTACACCTTC
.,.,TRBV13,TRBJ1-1,CASSPPVAQGRNTEAFF,TGTGCCAGCAGCCCCCCTGTAGCCCAAGGCAGGAACACTGAAGCTTTCTTT
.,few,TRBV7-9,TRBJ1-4,CASSLDRSRATNEKLFF,TGTGCCAGCAGCTTAGACAGATCCAGAGCAACTAATGAAAAACTGTTTTTT
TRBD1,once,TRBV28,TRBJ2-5,CASSLPGRGLNQETQYF,TGTGCCAGCAGTTTGCCGGGCAGGGGGCTTAACCAAGAGACCCAGTACTTC
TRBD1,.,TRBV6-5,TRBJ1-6,CASSPQTGGDSPLHF,TGTGCCAGCAGTCCACAGACAGGGGGGGATTCACCCCTCCACTTT
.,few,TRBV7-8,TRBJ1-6,CASTGRAPSPLHF,TGTGCCAGTACGGGGAGGGCCCCCTCACCCCTCCACTTT
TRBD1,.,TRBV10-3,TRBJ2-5,CAIRDRGLKEETQYF,TGTGCCATCAGAGACAGGGGGCTTAAAGAAGAGACCCAGTACTTC
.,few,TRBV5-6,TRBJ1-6,CASSPRFSPLHF,TGTGCCAGCTCCCCACGGTTTTCACCCCTCCACTTT
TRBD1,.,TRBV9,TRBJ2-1,CASSGRGTGGYNEQFF,TGTGCCAGCAGTGGAAGAGGGACAGGGGGTTACAATGAGCAGTTCTTC